One sample yielded the 13 T cell receptor beta chains listed below, sequenced in a study of control samples from healthy donors and cancer patients. Sequenced by immunoSEQ multiplex PCR; TCRdb stores in-frame clones only, minus some. The sample records some 58,000 clones, about 90% being singletons. The sample consisted of PBMCs. The origin of the receptors is an older woman with lung cancer.

This chain connects TRBV4-1 to TRBJ2-2, with a tentative D call TRBD2 (6 bases). There are 15 residues in the CDR3. The V and J ends lost 4 bases and 1 base respectively, with 10 bases between them. CDR1 and CDR2 (germline): MGHRA, YSYEKL. The CDR3 DNA reads TGCGCCAGCAGCCCTCTCGGGAGGAACACCGGGGAGCTGTTTTTT. It specifies CASSPLGRNTGELFF.

This chain joins TRBV10-3 and TRBJ2-7; D may match TRBD1 or TRBD2 (6 bases each). Germline V gene data show CDR1 as ENHRY and CDR2 as SYGVKD. The CDR3 consists of 14 residues. V shed 7 bases and J shed 5 bases, with 18 bases lying between them. The CDR3 DNA is TGTGCCATCACCCCTTCCGGGGGCGGGAACGAGCAGTACTTC. It translates to CAITPSGGGNEQYF.

V is TRBV19 and J is TRBJ1-2; D is undetermined. This CDR3 has 14 residues. The V end was cut by 4 bases, the J end by 1 base, with 10 bases between. Germline values: CDR1 LNHDA, CDR2 SQIVND (reference sequence). In DNA, the CDR3 is TGTGCCAGTAGTAGGTCGACGGGTAACTATGGCTACACCTTC. It translates to CASSRSTGNYGYTF.

CDR3 DNA sequence: TGTGCCAGCAGCCGGGGCGGGGAGTTGCGTCAGTGGCAGTTCTTC. Translated: CASSRGGELRQWQFF. The chain carries TRBV28 and TRBJ2-1; tentatively, D is TRBD2 (6 bases). This CDR3 comprises 15 residues. Trimming removed 6 bases from V and 12 bases from J, with 24 bases in between. CDR1 is MDHEN and CDR2 is SYDVKM in the germline V gene.

The rearrangement uses TRBV5-5 and TRBJ2-2, with D possibly matching TRBD2 (7 bases). Germline V gene lookup returns CDR1 SGHKS and CDR2 YYEKEE (reference sequence). This CDR3 contains 16 residues. Trimming left V 4 bases short and J 0 bases short, with 13 bases between. This chain's CDR3 is CASSLEGGTNTGELFF. CDR3 in DNA: TGTGCCAGCAGCCTGGAGGGGGGGACGAACACCGGGGAGCTGTTTTTT.

The chain joins TRBV14 to TRBJ2-3; 7 positions agree with TRBD1. This CDR3 is built from 13 residues. After removal of 2 bases from V and 8 bases from J, the junction contained 4 bases not matched to a gene. In germline, CDR1 is SGHDN, CDR2 FVKESK. CDR3 DNA sequence: TGTGCCAGCAGCCAAATGAGACAGGGTACGCAGTATTTT. Residues: CASSQMRQGTQYF.

The chain recombines TRBV28 with TRBJ2-5; D unresolved. V lost 3 bases and J 0 bases, leaving 14 bases between the germline ends. Germline lookup yields CDR1 MDHEN and CDR2 SYDVKM. The CDR3 totals 16 residues. CDR3 loop: CASSFRRTAYQETQYF. Here the CDR3 DNA reads TGTGCCAGCAGTTTCCGACGGACGGCGTACCAAGAGACCCAGTACTTC.

The CDR3 DNA follows: TGTGCCATCAGTGAAGTAACGGGCACTGAAGCTTTCTTT. As protein: CAISEVTGTEAFF. The chain joins TRBV10-3 to TRBJ1-1; D remains ambiguous. CDR3 size: 13 residues. Trimming removed 3 bases from V and 4 bases from J, with 9 bases in between. CDR1 and CDR2 (germline): ENHRY, SYGVKD.

CDR3 protein: CASSTGQGNTEAFF. CDR3 nucleotides: TGTGCCAGCAGTACGGGACAGGGGAACACTGAAGCTTTCTTT. The rearrangement links TRBV28 to TRBJ1-1, with TRBD1 matching 9 bases. Germline values: CDR1 MDHEN, CDR2 SYDVKM. Trimming removed 5 bases from V and 1 base from J; junction bases left unmatched: 2. The length of the CDR3 is 14 residues.

This chain links TRBV5-1 with TRBJ2-3; 11 bases align to TRBD2. The CDR3 totals 18 residues. V was clipped by 5 bases and J by 4 bases; unmatched bases: 15. The V gene's germline CDR1 is SGHRS and CDR2 YFSETQ. CDR3 sequence: CASRLPLAGGGFADTQYF. In DNA form, the CDR3 reads TGCGCCAGCAGACTACCCCTAGCGGGAGGTGGATTCGCAGATACGCAGTATTTT.

This chain joins TRBV7-3 and TRBJ2-1; 7 nucleotides line up with TRBD2. Trimming took 5 bases from V and 6 from J; bases not matched to a gene: 7. Germline V gives CDR1 SGHTA, CDR2 FQGTGA. The CDR3 runs 14 residues. CDR3 nucleotides: TGTGCCAGCAGCCCGGGCGGGAGTAGCAATGAGCAGTTCTTC. This translates into CASSPGGSSNEQFF.

The V gene is TRBV4-1, the J gene TRBJ2-7; 8 positions match TRBD1. The length of the CDR3 is 15 residues. CDR1 and CDR2 (germline): MGHRA, YSYEKL. Trimming at V came to 1 base and at J to 9 bases, leaving 11 bases not matched to a gene. The CDR3 bases are TGCGCCAGCAGCCAAGCTGACTTGGGACAGGAGGGGCAGTACTTC. Residues: CASSQADLGQEGQYF.

The chain combines TRBV3-1 (or the pseudogene TRBV3-2) with TRBJ1-1, with D possibly TRBD1 on 5 matching bases. The V gene's germline CDR1 is LGHDT and CDR2 YNNKEL (reference sequence). The CDR3 is 13 amino acids. V was shortened by 3 bases and J by 7 bases, with 12 bases between the two germline ends. The CDR3 sequence is CASSHPGGGEAFF. CDR3 DNA sequence: TGTGCCAGCAGCCACCCCGGGGGGGGTGAAGCTTTCTTT.